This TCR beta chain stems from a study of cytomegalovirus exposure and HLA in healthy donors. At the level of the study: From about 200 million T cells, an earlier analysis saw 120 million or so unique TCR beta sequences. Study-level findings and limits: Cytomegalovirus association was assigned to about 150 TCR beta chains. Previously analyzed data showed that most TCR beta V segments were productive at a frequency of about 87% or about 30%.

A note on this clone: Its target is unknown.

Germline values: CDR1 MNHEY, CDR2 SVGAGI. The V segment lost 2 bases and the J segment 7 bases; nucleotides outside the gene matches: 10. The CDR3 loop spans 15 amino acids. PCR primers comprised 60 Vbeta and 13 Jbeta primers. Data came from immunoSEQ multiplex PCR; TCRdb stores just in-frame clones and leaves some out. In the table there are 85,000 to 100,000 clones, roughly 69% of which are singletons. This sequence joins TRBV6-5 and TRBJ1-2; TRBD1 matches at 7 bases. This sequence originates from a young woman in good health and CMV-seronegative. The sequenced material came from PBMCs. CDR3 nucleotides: TGTGCCAGCAGTTACCTGGCCAGGGGGATCGGTGGCTACACCTTC. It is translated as CASSYLARGIGGYTF.